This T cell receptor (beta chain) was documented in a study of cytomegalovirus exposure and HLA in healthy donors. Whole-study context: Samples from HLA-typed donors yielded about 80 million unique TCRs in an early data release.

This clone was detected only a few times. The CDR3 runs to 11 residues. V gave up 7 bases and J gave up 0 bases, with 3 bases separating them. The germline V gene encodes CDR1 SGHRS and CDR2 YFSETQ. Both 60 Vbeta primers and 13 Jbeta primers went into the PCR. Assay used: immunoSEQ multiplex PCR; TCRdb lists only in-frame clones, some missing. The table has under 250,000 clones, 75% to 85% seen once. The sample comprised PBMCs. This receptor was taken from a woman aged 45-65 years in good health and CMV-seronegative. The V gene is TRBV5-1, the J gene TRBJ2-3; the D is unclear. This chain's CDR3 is CASQSTDTQYF. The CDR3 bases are TGCGCCAGCCAGAGCACAGATACGCAGTATTTT.